Here is one T cell receptor beta chain with its context. The CDR3 loop spans 15 amino acids. Germline values: CDR1 SGHRS, CDR2 YFSETQ. Trimming left V 0 bases short and J 1 base short, with 9 bases between. These data originate in a study of cytomegalovirus exposure and HLA in healthy donors. Method: immunoSEQ multiplex PCR; TCRdb's copy keeps in-frame clones and lacks some. The table has 150,000 or so clones, more than 75% seen once. Sequencing was performed on PBMCs. This sequence originates from a woman between 25 and 40 years old in good health and CMV-seronegative. The chain has TRBV5-1 and TRBJ2-3, with unresolved D. The CDR3 is CASSLDSTRTDTQYF. In nucleotides, the CDR3 is TGCGCCAGCAGCTTGGATAGCACGCGCACAGATACGCAGTATTTT. The entire variable domain, with the rest obtained from reference TRBV5-1 and TRBJ2-3, is as follows: KAGVTQTPRYLIKTRGQQVTLSCSPISGHRSVSWYQQTPGQGLQFLFEYFSETQRNKGNFPGRFSGRQFSNSRSEMNVSTLELGDSALYLCASSLDSTRTDTQYFGPGTRLTVL.